The text below deals with one T cell receptor (beta chain). J was trimmed by 7 bases and V by 5 bases; bases with no gene match: 14. The CDR3 sequence is 15 residues long. The data originate from a study of identical twins. TCRdb independently ran MiXCR on the 5' RACE reads; one entry per CDR3 protein. The data contain 1,800,000 or so distinct CDR3 sequences, around 29% of them seen just once; the ten biggest clones take up roughly 0.3%. The gene calls are TRBV12-3 or TRBV12-4 and TRBJ2-7, with 7 positions matching TRBD1. The source material was cord blood. This receptor was identified in a newborn girl in good health. The chain's CDR3 is CASSTMRQGWNEQYF. CDR3 bases: TGTGCCAGCAGTACAATGAGACAGGGATGGAATGAGCAGTACTTC.